These 15 T cell receptor beta chains were all obtained from the same sample, sequenced in a study of identical twins. TCRdb analysed the 5' RACE reads with MiXCR anew, one entry per CDR3 protein. This table holds around 450,000 distinct CDR3 sequences, about 14% found once. This sample was shared with a second study, whose subject was yellow fever vaccine responses in identical twins.

The source material was CD4+ T cells sorted from blood. The receptors originated from a woman between 18 and 29 years old in good health.

This clonotype was found a few times. This chain links TRBV29-1 with TRBJ2-3; 12 nucleotides match TRBD1. After removal of 6 bases from V and 7 bases from J, the junction contained 8 bases not matched to a gene. Germline assignment: CDR1 SQVTM and CDR2 ANQGSEA. The CDR3 contains 14 residues. In nucleotides, the CDR3 is TGCAGCGTCTCCGGGACAGGGGGCATGAATACGCAGTATTTT. Its translation: CSVSGTGGMNTQYF.

This clonotype was seen ten or more times. The chain couples TRBV4-1 to TRBJ2-7, with 7 bases that match TRBD1. The CDR3 length is 16 residues. Germline assignment: CDR1 MGHRA and CDR2 YSYEKL. J gave up 4 bases and V 1 base, and 10 bases lay outside the gene matches. The CDR3 here is CASSQVGGQAKYEQYF. The CDR3 bases are TGCGCCAGCAGCCAAGTTGGAGGACAGGCGAAATACGAGCAGTACTTC.

This chain connects TRBV7-9 to TRBJ2-4; 10 nucleotides line up with TRBD2. Germline assignment: CDR1 SEHNR and CDR2 FQNEAQ (reference sequence). This CDR3 is built from 16 residues. The junction had 2 bases not matched to a gene; V was cut back by 3 bases and J by 0 bases. CDR3 nucleotides: TGTGCCAGCAGCTTTACTAGCGGGGTAGCCAAAAACATTCAGTACTTC. Translating gives CASSFTSGVAKNIQYF.

This clonotype was found a few times. This rearrangement joins TRBV5-5 to TRBJ1-4; D call uncertain. This CDR3 contains 14 residues. Per the germline V gene, CDR1 is SGHKS and CDR2 is YYEKEE (reference sequence). Trimming took 2 bases from V and 1 from J, leaving 6 bases between them. As DNA, the CDR3 is TGTGCCAGCAGCTTCCCGGGAACTAATGAAAAACTGTTTTTT. Translated: CASSFPGTNEKLFF.

The sample holds a few counts of this clonotype. CDR3 bases: TGCGCCAGCAGCCAAGCCGGACCCTACAATGAGCAGTTCTTC. Its protein is CASSQAGPYNEQFF. V usage is TRBV4-3 and J usage is TRBJ2-1; no clear D gene. CDR3 length: 14 residues. Germline values: CDR1 LGHNA, CDR2 YSLEER. V lost 1 base and J lost 2, with 6 bases in between.

This clonotype has only a few counts. This chain connects TRBV6-5 to TRBJ2-7, with TRBD2 matching over 13 bases. Looked up from germline, CDR1 is MNHEY and CDR2 is SVGAGI. The length of the CDR3 is 16 residues. J lost 1 base, V lost 2 bases, and 2 bases had no gene match. The chain's CDR3 is CASSYLLAGGSYEQYF. DNA of the CDR3: TGTGCCAGCAGTTACCTACTAGCGGGGGGGTCCTACGAGCAGTACTTC.

The chain joins TRBV7-2 to TRBJ1-3, with D possibly being TRBD1 (6 bases). The CDR3 has 13 amino acids. CDR1 SGHTA and CDR2 FQGNSA come from the germline V gene. V lost 4 bases, J lost 12 bases, and 16 bases lay in between. The CDR3 nucleotides read TGTGCCAGCAGCTCGGAAGTGGGGGCTTTCATATATTTT. Translation gives CASSSEVGAFIYF.

This rearrangement joins TRBV30 to TRBJ2-1, with D perhaps TRBD2 (6 bases). There are 15 residues in the CDR3. V shed 3 bases and J shed 0 bases, with 12 bases lying between them. CDR1 is GTSNPN and CDR2 is SVGIG in the germline V gene (reference sequence). CDR3 amino acids: CAWSQGGPSYNEQFF. In DNA form, the CDR3 reads TGTGCCTGGAGCCAGGGAGGACCCTCCTACAATGAGCAGTTCTTC.

The rearrangement links TRBV21-1 to TRBJ1-4; no DNA check was done on the table's D call, TRBD1. TRBV21-1 constitutes a pseudogene. The length of the CDR3 is 15 residues. For the CDR3, the DNA is TGTGCCAGCAGCACCCACTTGCAGGGGCGTGAAAAACTGTTTTTT. Amino acids: CASSTHLQGREKLFF.

The CDR3 sequence: CASSQAGAGEQYF. The CDR3, as DNA: TGTGCCAGCAGCCAAGCTGGGGCGGGGGAGCAGTACTTC. The V and J genes are TRBV14 and TRBJ2-7; perhaps TRBD2 as D (6 bases). The V gene lost 1 base and the J gene lost 7 bases, with 11 bases spanning the gap. The CDR3 covers 13 residues. Germline V CDR1 and CDR2: SGHDN, FVKESK.

The rearrangement links TRBV11-3 to TRBJ2-5; the match to TRBD1 covers 7 bases. With V trimmed by 5 bases and J by 1 base, 7 bases remained unmatched. The CDR3 is 15 residues long. Germline CDR1 reads SGHNT; CDR2 reads YENEEA. The CDR3 DNA reads TGTGCCAGCAGCACAGGGGCGGATTTCCAAGAGACCCAGTACTTC. As protein: CASSTGADFQETQYF.

The chain combines TRBV19 with TRBJ2-5; D is undetermined. V lost 8 bases and J 2 bases, leaving 15 bases between the germline ends. The CDR3 sequence is 14 residues long. Germline V gene lookup returns CDR1 LNHDA and CDR2 SQIVND (reference sequence). The CDR3 sequence: CASAMDRQQETQYF. CDR3 sequence (DNA): TGTGCCAGTGCCATGGACCGGCAGCAAGAGACCCAGTACTTC.

The chain employs TRBV12-5 and TRBJ2-3; the D gene is possibly TRBD2 (5 bases). Trimming pared 7 bases from V and 4 bases from J, leaving 12 bases between. Germline assignment: CDR1 LGHNT and CDR2 FRNRAP. This CDR3 spans 13 amino acids. The CDR3 protein is CASAIEGPDTQYF. In DNA form, the CDR3 reads TGTGCTAGTGCCATCGAGGGCCCAGATACGCAGTATTTT.

The chain uses TRBV3-1 and TRBJ2-3; D gene ambiguous. V was trimmed by 0 bases and J by 2 bases, leaving 15 bases between them. The CDR3 spans 17 residues. Germline loops: CDR1 LGHDT, CDR2 YNNKEL (reference sequence). The CDR3 DNA reads as TGTGCCAGCAGCCAAGAGAAGAAGGCCAAGTTCACAGATACGCAGTATTTT. Its translation is CASSQEKKAKFTDTQYF.

About this clonotype: One junction end does not reproduce the germline sequence, and a read error may be involved. The V and J genes are TRBV25-1 and TRBJ2-2; 9 nucleotides line up with TRBD1. This CDR3 is 14 amino acids long. Germline V gene lookup returns CDR1 MGHDK and CDR2 SYGVNS. This CDR3 reads CASRDRGAAGELFF. As DNA, the CDR3 is TGTGCCAGCAGAGACAGGGGGGCTGCCGGAGAGCTGTTTTTT.